The entry below gives a single T cell receptor (beta chain) sequence along with its context. This sample was taken from a study of control samples from healthy donors and cancer patients. Profiled with immunoSEQ multiplex PCR; TCRdb holds only in-frame clones, not every one. The table has fewer than 85,000 clones, 70% to 90% seen once. This CDR3 has 13 amino acids. Sample: blood. The clonotype originates from a man aged 45-65 years in good health. The genes are TRBV21-1 and TRBJ2-4; TRBD1, the table's D call, lacks a check against the DNA. TRBV21-1 is a pseudogene locus. The CDR3, as DNA: TGTGCCACCCTACTACAGGGAGAGGACATTCAGTACTTC. It codes for CATLLQGEDIQYF.